This TCR beta chain was profiled in a study of control samples from healthy donors and cancer patients. J was trimmed by 5 bases and V by 7 bases; bases with no gene match: 6. Germline V CDR1 and CDR2: LNHDA, SQIVND (reference sequence). The CDR3 is 13 residues long. Generated by immunoSEQ multiplex PCR, the TCRdb table keeps only in-frame clones and is missing some. The sample yields 150,000 to 200,000 clones, 90% to 95% seen once. Notes on this clone: Other nucleotide sequences in the sample specify the same CDR3.

Sample: blood. The clonotype originates from a middle-aged woman in good health. The V call is TRBV19, the J call TRBJ1-1; TRBD1 agrees at 8 bases. DNA for the CDR3: TGTGCCAGTACCCGAACAGGGGGGACTGAAGCTTTCTTT. Translated, it gives CASTRTGGTEAFF.